Listed here are 27 T cell receptor beta chains from one sample, sequenced in a study of cytomegalovirus exposure and HLA in healthy donors. Sequencing used immunoSEQ multiplex PCR; TCRdb keeps in-frame clones, though not all of them. The sample holds some 150,000 clones; over 90% are singletons and the top ten take 1.5% to 2%. Sequenced sample: PBMCs. The receptor set was obtained from a young man in good health and CMV-seropositive.

The V call is TRBV28, the J call TRBJ2-7; 7 bases align to TRBD1. Germline V gives CDR1 MDHEN, CDR2 SYDVKM. V shed 1 base and J 2 bases; nucleotides not matched to a gene: 11. The CDR3 loop spans 17 amino acids. CDR3 nucleotides: TGTGCCAGCAGTTTATTTATGGGTGGGGACAGAACCTACGAGCAGTACTTC. This translates into CASSLFMGGDRTYEQYF.

The gene calls are TRBV21-1 and TRBJ1-6. TRBV21-1 is designated a pseudogene. This CDR3 has 14 residues. In DNA form, the CDR3 reads TGTGCCAGCGCCAAGGGAGGTGATAATTCACCCCTCCACTTT. Its translation: CASAKGGDNSPLHF.

The chain has TRBV6-6 and TRBJ2-7, with a weak D call TRBD2 (7 bases). The germline V gene has CDR1 MNHNY and CDR2 SVGAGI (reference sequence). Trimming cost V 2 bases and J 12 bases, with 20 bases left between them. The CDR3 consists of 14 residues. The CDR3 sequence is CASSYGLQGGKGYF. In DNA, the CDR3 is TGTGCCAGCAGTTACGGGTTACAGGGAGGGAAAGGGTACTTC.

The genes are TRBV13 and TRBJ1-5; D gene uncertain. Trimming took off 3 bases at V and 0 bases at J, with 6 bases between the two ends. Germline CDR1 and CDR2: PRHDT and FYEKMQ (reference sequence). CDR3 size: 14 residues. The CDR3, as DNA: TGTGCCAGCAGCTTGAGATCTAGCAATCAGCCCCAGCATTTT. This codes for CASSLRSSNQPQHF.

The V call is TRBV9, the J call TRBJ2-7; TRBD2 matches 8 bases. The CDR3 length is 15 residues. The V segment lost 4 bases and the J segment 3 bases; nucleotides outside the gene matches: 9. Germline V CDR1 and CDR2: SGDLS, YYNGEE. The CDR3 DNA reads as TGTGCCAGCAGCCCACGGGGTAGCGGGAACTACGAGCAGTACTTC. Its protein is CASSPRGSGNYEQYF.

J is TRBJ1-1 and V is TRBV11-2; D is possibly TRBD1 (5 bases). Trimming stripped 5 bases from V and 5 bases from J, with 6 bases between. The CDR3 sequence is 11 residues long. CDR1 is SGHAT and CDR2 is FQNNGV in the germline V gene. The DNA of the CDR3 is TGTGCCAGCAGCCCAGGGACTGAAGCTTTCTTT. Its protein is CASSPGTEAFF. Full variable domain (missing parts from reference TRBV11-2 and TRBJ1-1): EAGVAQSPRYKIIEKRQSVAFWCNPISGHATLYWYQQILGQGPKLLIQFQNNGVVDDSQLPKDRFSAERLKGVDSTLKIQPAKLEDSAVYLCASSPGTEAFFGQGTRLTVV.

The chain uses TRBV5-1 and TRBJ2-5; D not resolved. V was trimmed by 4 bases and J by 5 bases, leaving 18 bases between them. Germline-derived CDR1 and CDR2 are SGHRS and YFSETQ. The CDR3 is made up of 15 amino acids. For the CDR3, the DNA is TGCGCCAGCAGCAGATGGAACTTGGGCCGGGAGACCCAGTACTTC. The encoded protein is CASSRWNLGRETQYF.

The chain couples TRBV27 to TRBJ1-4, with 7 bases that match TRBD1. CDR1 is MNHEY and CDR2 is SMNVEV in the germline V gene (reference sequence). After removal of 6 bases from V and 1 base from J, the junction contained 14 bases not matched to a gene. The CDR3 has 18 amino acids. Written as DNA, the CDR3 is TGTGCCAGCAGCTACCAAGGGGGCCGACGGAGAACTAATGAAAAACTGTTTTTT. This translates into CASSYQGGRRRTNEKLFF.

This chain connects TRBV18 to TRBJ1-1; 10 bases agree with TRBD1. The V segment lost 4 bases and the J segment 0 bases; nucleotides outside the gene matches: 8. The CDR3 has 17 residues. Germline CDR1 and CDR2: KGHSH and LQKENI. In DNA form, the CDR3 reads TGTGCCAGCTCACTTTTTGGACAGGGGGACCTGAACACTGAAGCTTTCTTT. This translates into CASSLFGQGDLNTEAFF.

This chain uses TRBV5-6 with TRBJ1-6; no clear D gene. Germline assignment: CDR1 SGHDT and CDR2 YYEEEE. The CDR3 covers 16 residues. The V gene lost 0 bases and the J gene lost 11 bases, with 18 bases spanning the gap. CDR3 in amino acids: CASSLGITRTTAPLHF. The CDR3 bases are TGTGCCAGCAGCTTGGGCATTACGCGGACTACAGCACCCCTCCACTTT.

V and J are TRBV7-9 and TRBJ2-7; 7 positions match TRBD2. This CDR3 comprises 15 residues. The J segment lost 3 bases and the V segment lost 5 bases, leaving 10 bases of the junction unmatched. Germline assignment: CDR1 SEHNR and CDR2 FQNEAQ (reference sequence). CDR3 in amino acids: CASSRSGAGFYEQYF. The CDR3 nucleotides are TGTGCCAGCAGCCGAAGCGGGGCGGGATTCTACGAGCAGTACTTC.

CDR3: CSVGASGREGPYEQYF. CDR3 in DNA: TGCAGCGTTGGGGCTAGCGGGAGAGAAGGCCCCTACGAGCAGTACTTC. The chain joins TRBV29-1 to TRBJ2-7; 10 nucleotides line up with TRBD2. V gave up 4 bases and J gave up 2 bases; unmatched junction bases: 11. There are 16 residues in the CDR3. CDR1 and CDR2 from the germline V gene are SQVTM and ANQGSEA.

V is TRBV30 and J is TRBJ2-3; 7 bases are a match to TRBD2. Germline V gene sequence: CDR1 GTSNPN, CDR2 SVGIG (reference sequence). This CDR3 has 15 residues. J lost 3 bases, V lost 0 bases, and 6 bases had no gene match. CDR3 DNA: TGTGCCTGGAGTGTAGACGGGGGGTATACAGATACGCAGTATTTT. Translation: CAWSVDGGYTDTQYF.

This clone was picked up one time. J is TRBJ2-1 and V is TRBV5-4; tentative D call: TRBD2 (6 bases). The V and J ends lost 5 bases and 8 bases respectively, with 17 bases between them. This CDR3 has 14 residues. Germline V lookup: CDR1 SGHNT, CDR2 YYREEE (reference sequence). CDR3 residues: CASSRPGTVYEQFF. The CDR3 region has the DNA TGTGCCAGCAGTCGTCCGGGGACTGTTTATGAGCAGTTCTTC.

This clone was seen just once. The chain joins TRBV4-1 to TRBJ2-2; D may be TRBD2 (6 bases). Between the trimmed V and J ends, which lost 1 base and 5 bases, there was a span of 20 bases. This CDR3 comprises 18 residues. Germline CDR1 and CDR2: MGHRA and YSYEKL. The CDR3 nucleotides are TGCGCCAGCAGCCAAGTTCCCAGGGCCGCCCGGGGGACCGGGGAGCTGTTTTTT. This codes for CASSQVPRAARGTGELFF.

The gene calls are TRBV28 and TRBJ2-7; D is possibly TRBD2 (6 bases). Germline loops: CDR1 MDHEN, CDR2 SYDVKM. This CDR3 spans 16 amino acids. The germline V and J ends were trimmed by 5 bases and 3 bases, with 20 bases remaining between them. CDR3 nucleotide sequence: TGTGCCAGCAGTGTGAAAGGGACTCCGAAATACTACGAGCAGTACTTC. Translating gives CASSVKGTPKYYEQYF.

V and J are TRBV2 and TRBJ1-5, with D perhaps TRBD1 (5 bases). V was trimmed by 7 bases and J by 0 bases, leaving 13 bases between them. The CDR3 spans 15 residues. Germline V lookup: CDR1 SNHLY, CDR2 FYNNEI. This CDR3 reads CASNPSGLSNQPQHF. The DNA for the CDR3 is TGTGCCAGCAATCCTTCGGGACTTAGCAATCAGCCCCAGCATTTT.

The chain joins TRBV6-1 to TRBJ2-1; D is uncertain. CDR1 MNHNS and CDR2 SASEGT come from the germline V gene. The CDR3 has 13 residues. Trimming cost V 4 bases and J 8 bases, with 12 bases left between them. For the CDR3, the DNA is TGTGCCAGCAGTGGACATTGGGTCGATGAGCAGTTCTTC. Translated: CASSGHWVDEQFF.

The DNA for the CDR3 is TGTGCCAGCAGCACAGGACAGGGAATCGGCTCTGGGGCCAACGTCCTGACTTTC. This sequence encodes CASSTGQGIGSGANVLTF. The rearrangement uses TRBV7-9 and TRBJ2-6, with 8 nucleotides matching TRBD1. The CDR3 loop spans 18 amino acids. In germline, CDR1 is SEHNR, CDR2 FQNEAQ (reference sequence). The J segment lost 0 bases and the V segment lost 5 bases, leaving 9 bases of the junction unmatched.

This clone was picked up one time. This chain connects TRBV9 to TRBJ2-3, with TRBD2 as a possible D gene (5 bases). This CDR3 is built from 15 residues. The germline V gene has CDR1 SGDLS and CDR2 YYNGEE. V was clipped by 0 bases and J by 2 bases, with 10 bases between them. The CDR3 here is CASSVEEGFTDTQYF. As DNA, the CDR3 is TGTGCCAGCAGCGTAGAAGAGGGTTTCACAGATACGCAGTATTTT. Complete variable domain (other parts from reference TRBV9 and TRBJ2-3): DSGVTQTPKHLITATGQRVTLRCSPRSGDLSVYWYQQSLDQGLQFLIQYYNGEERAKGNILERFSAQQFPDLHSELNLSSLELGDSALYFCASSVEEGFTDTQYFGPGTRLTVL.

The chain employs TRBV28 and TRBJ1-5; D is unclear. Germline CDR1 and CDR2: MDHEN and SYDVKM. CDR3 length equals 17 residues. V dropped 5 bases and J dropped 3 bases, with 20 bases sitting between them. CDR3 bases: TGTGCCAGCAGTAACATTAAATACAGTCCTACCAATCAGCCCCAGCATTTT. Its translation: CASSNIKYSPTNQPQHF.

The rearrangement joins TRBV29-1 to TRBJ2-1; D is undetermined. The CDR3 length is 14 residues. The V gene lost 4 bases and the J gene lost 4 bases, with 14 bases spanning the gap. CDR1 is SQVTM and CDR2 is ANQGSEA in the germline V gene. The CDR3 DNA sequence: TGCAGCGTTGTGAGGCCGACTGGGTACAATGAGCAGTTCTTC. Translated, it gives CSVVRPTGYNEQFF.

The V and J genes are TRBV5-1 and TRBJ2-7; 8 bases fit TRBD1. Germline-derived CDR1 and CDR2 are SGHRS and YFSETQ. The CDR3 sequence is 15 residues long. The junction had 7 bases not matched to a gene; V was cut back by 2 bases and J by 3 bases. The CDR3: CASSLAGQGGYEQYF. In DNA, the CDR3 is TGCGCCAGCAGCTTAGCCGGACAGGGTGGCTACGAGCAGTACTTC.

This chain joins TRBV9 and TRBJ2-1, with TRBD1 matching 9 bases. Germline lookup yields CDR1 SGDLS and CDR2 YYNGEE. Unmatched junction bases numbered 5, after V lost 0 bases and J lost 4 bases. This CDR3 has 16 amino acids. The CDR3 loop is CASSVGLTGGYNEQFF. The CDR3 coding sequence is TGTGCCAGCAGCGTAGGTCTGACAGGGGGTTACAATGAGCAGTTCTTC.

The chain joins TRBV5-1 to TRBJ1-1; D uncertain. V gave up 3 bases and J gave up 1 base, with 10 bases separating them. Germline V gene sequence: CDR1 SGHRS, CDR2 YFSETQ. This CDR3 contains 14 residues. CDR3 residues: CASSWEDSNTEAFF. For the CDR3, the DNA is TGCGCCAGCAGCTGGGAGGATTCGAACACTGAAGCTTTCTTT.

The chain recombines TRBV2 with TRBJ2-1, with no clear D. The V and J ends lost 4 bases and 0 bases respectively, with 7 bases between them. Germline V lookup: CDR1 SNHLY, CDR2 FYNNEI. CDR3 length: 14 residues. The CDR3 sequence: CASSVARSYNEQFF. CDR3 sequence (DNA): TGTGCCAGCAGTGTAGCCCGCTCCTACAATGAGCAGTTCTTC.

For this clone: Other DNA sequences of this sample code for an identical CDR3. The V and J genes are TRBV9 and TRBJ2-7; TRBD2 aligns across 10 bases. Looked up from germline, CDR1 is SGDLS and CDR2 is YYNGEE. The CDR3 contains 15 residues. The junction had 3 bases not matched to a gene; V was cut back by 0 bases and J by 3 bases. CDR3 coding DNA: TGTGCCAGCAGCGTAGGGGCTAGCGGGAGCTACGAGCAGTACTTC. It yields the protein CASSVGASGSYEQYF.